This T cell receptor beta chain was obtained from a study of early T cells in non-severe SARS-CoV-2 infection. Unique molecular identifiers (one per individual cDNA molecule) were attached. TCRdb recomputed calls from the 5' RACE reads with MiXCR, one row per CDR3 protein. Of roughly 80,000 distinct CDR3 sequences in the sample, about 10% are singletons; the top ten hold more than 10%. CDR3 size: 16 residues. The germline V and J ends were trimmed by 6 bases and 0 bases, with 14 bases remaining between them. Germline V gene data show CDR1 as MNHEY and CDR2 as SVGEGT. This clonotype was seen repeatedly, ten times or more.

The TCR sequence derives from an adult who was a healthcare worker with PCR-confirmed SARS-CoV-2 infection or an uninfected control (not recorded which). Sample: whole blood, taken at baseline. The V gene is TRBV6-2 or TRBV6-3, the J gene TRBJ2-2; no definite D call. CDR3 sequence: CASSPKRTSNTGELFF. The CDR3 DNA reads as TGTGCCAGCAGCCCAAAACGAACTTCGAACACCGGGGAGCTGTTTTTT.